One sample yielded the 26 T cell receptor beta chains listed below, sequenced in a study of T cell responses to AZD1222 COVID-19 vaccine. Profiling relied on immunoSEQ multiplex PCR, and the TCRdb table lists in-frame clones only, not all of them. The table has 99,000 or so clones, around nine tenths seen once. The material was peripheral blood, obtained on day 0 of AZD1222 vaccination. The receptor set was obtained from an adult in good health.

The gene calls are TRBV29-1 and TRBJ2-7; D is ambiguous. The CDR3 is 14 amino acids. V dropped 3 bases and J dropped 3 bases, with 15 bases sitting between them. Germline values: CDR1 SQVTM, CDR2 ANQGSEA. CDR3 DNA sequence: TGCAGCGTTGACGCTTCGGCCCAAGGCTACGAGCAGTACTTC. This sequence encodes CSVDASAQGYEQYF.

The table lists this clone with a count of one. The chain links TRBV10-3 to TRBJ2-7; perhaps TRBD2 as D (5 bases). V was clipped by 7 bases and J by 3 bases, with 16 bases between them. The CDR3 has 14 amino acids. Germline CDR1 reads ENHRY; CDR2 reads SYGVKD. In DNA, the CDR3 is TGTGCCATCAAGTCCGAGGGTGATAGCTACGAGCAGTACTTC. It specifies CAIKSEGDSYEQYF.

The CDR3 nucleotides read TGTGCCAGCAGGGGAGCGGCGCAGCCCCAGCATTTT. Protein product: CASRGAAQPQHF. The gene calls are TRBV28 and TRBJ1-5; D ambiguous. V gave up 6 bases and J gave up 7 bases, with 10 bases separating them. The CDR3 covers 12 residues. From germline, CDR1 is MDHEN and CDR2 SYDVKM. Full variable domain (remainder filled in from reference TRBV28 and TRBJ1-5): DVKVTQSSRYLVKRTGEKVFLECVQDMDHENMFWYRQDPGLGLRLIYFSYDVKMKEKGDIPEGYSVSREKKERFSLILESASTNQTSMYLCASRGAAQPQHFGDGTRLSIL.

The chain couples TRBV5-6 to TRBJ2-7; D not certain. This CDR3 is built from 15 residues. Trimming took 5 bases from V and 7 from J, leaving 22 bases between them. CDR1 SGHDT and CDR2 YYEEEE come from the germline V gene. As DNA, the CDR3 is TGTGCCAGCAGTTTTGGGGTGGGAAGAGTGGTAGAGCAGTACTTC. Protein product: CASSFGVGRVVEQYF.

The CDR3 nucleotides read TGTGCCAGCAGAGATCTACAGGGTAATGTCGTCGAGCAGTACTTC. Translated, it gives CASRDLQGNVVEQYF. The rearrangement uses TRBV11-2 and TRBJ2-7; perhaps TRBD1 as D (6 bases). This CDR3 comprises 15 residues. Germline V gene lookup returns CDR1 SGHAT and CDR2 FQNNGV. V lost 6 bases and J lost 6, with 21 bases in between.

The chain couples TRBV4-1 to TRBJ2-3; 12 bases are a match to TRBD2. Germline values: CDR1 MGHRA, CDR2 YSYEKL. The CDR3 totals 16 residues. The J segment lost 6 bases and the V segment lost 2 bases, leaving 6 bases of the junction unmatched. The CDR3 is CASSQPTSGGWDTQYF. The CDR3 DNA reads TGCGCCAGCAGCCAACCCACTAGCGGGGGGTGGGATACGCAGTATTTT.

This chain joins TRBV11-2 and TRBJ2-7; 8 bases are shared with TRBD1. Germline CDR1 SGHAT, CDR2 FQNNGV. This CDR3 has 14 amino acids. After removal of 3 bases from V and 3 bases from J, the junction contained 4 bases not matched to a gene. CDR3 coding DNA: TGTGCCAGCAGCTTGGCCGGACAGGGCTACGAGCAGTACTTC. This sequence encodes CASSLAGQGYEQYF.

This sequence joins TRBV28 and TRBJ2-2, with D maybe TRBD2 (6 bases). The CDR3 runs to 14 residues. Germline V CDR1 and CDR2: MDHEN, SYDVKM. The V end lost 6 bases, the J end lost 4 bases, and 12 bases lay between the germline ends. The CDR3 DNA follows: TGTGCCAGCAGAAAAGGAGGGCGCACCGGGGAGCTGTTTTTT. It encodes CASRKGGRTGELFF.

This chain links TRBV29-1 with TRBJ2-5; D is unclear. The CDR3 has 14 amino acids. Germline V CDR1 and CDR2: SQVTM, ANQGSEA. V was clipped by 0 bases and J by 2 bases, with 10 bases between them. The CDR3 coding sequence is TGCAGCGTTGAAGATGGCCGAGGACAAGAGACCCAGTACTTC. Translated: CSVEDGRGQETQYF.

The CDR3 region has the DNA TGTGCCAGCAGCGGACAGGGATGGAACACTGAAGCTTTCTTT. It codes for CASSGQGWNTEAFF. J is TRBJ1-1 and V is TRBV6-5; TRBD1 agrees at 8 bases. Trimming removed 6 bases from V and 1 base from J; junction bases left unmatched: 4. CDR1 is MNHEY, CDR2 SVGAGI, per germline. CDR3 length equals 14 residues.

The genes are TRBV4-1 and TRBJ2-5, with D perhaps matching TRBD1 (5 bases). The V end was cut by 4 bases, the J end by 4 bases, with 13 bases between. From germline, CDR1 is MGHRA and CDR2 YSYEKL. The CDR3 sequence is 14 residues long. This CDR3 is CASSRSQGGETQYF. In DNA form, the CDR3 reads TGCGCCAGCAGCCGATCGCAGGGCGGAGAGACCCAGTACTTC.

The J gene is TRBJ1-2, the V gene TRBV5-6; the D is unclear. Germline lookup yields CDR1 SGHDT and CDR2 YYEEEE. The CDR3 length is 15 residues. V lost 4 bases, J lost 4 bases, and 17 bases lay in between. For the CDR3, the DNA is TGTGCCAGCAGCCAGACCGCTTCTGGGCCCTATGGCTACACCTTC. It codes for CASSQTASGPYGYTF.

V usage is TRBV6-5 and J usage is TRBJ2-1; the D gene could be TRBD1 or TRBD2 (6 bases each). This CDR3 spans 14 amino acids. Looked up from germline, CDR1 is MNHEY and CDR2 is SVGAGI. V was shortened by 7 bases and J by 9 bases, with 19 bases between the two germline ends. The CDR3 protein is CASKPGTWGLEQFF. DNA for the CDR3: TGTGCCAGCAAGCCCGGGACTTGGGGGCTTGAGCAGTTCTTC.

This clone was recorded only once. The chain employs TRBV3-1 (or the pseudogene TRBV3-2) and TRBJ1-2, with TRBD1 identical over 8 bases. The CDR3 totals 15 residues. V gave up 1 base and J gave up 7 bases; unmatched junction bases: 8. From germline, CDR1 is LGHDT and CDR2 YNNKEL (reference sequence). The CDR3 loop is CASSQGIQGAGGYTF. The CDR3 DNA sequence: TGTGCCAGCAGCCAAGGAATTCAGGGGGCGGGTGGCTACACCTTC.

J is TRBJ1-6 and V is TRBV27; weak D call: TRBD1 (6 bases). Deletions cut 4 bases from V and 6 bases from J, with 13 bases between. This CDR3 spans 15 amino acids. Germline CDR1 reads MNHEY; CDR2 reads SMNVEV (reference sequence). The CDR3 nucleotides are TGTGCCAGCAGTTCGGGGGGCGGGACTAATTCACCCCTCCACTTT. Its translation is CASSSGGGTNSPLHF.

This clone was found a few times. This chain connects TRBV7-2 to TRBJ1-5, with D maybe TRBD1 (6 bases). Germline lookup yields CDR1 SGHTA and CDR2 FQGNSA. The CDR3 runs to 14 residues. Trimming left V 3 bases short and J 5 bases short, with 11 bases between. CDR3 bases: TGTGCCAGCAGCTTTTGGGACACCTATCAGCCCCAGCATTTT. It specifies CASSFWDTYQPQHF.

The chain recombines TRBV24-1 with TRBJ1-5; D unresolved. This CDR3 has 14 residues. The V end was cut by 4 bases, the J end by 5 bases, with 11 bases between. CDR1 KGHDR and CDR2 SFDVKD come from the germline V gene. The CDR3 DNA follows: TGTGCCACCAGTGACAGTTCCTGGGATCAGCCCCAGCATTTT. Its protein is CATSDSSWDQPQHF.

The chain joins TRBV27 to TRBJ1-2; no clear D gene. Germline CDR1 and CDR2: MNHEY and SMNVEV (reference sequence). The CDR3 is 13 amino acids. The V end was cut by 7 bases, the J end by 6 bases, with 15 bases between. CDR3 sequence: CASTPRTVNGYTF. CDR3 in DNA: TGTGCCAGCACCCCCCGGACGGTGAATGGCTACACCTTC.

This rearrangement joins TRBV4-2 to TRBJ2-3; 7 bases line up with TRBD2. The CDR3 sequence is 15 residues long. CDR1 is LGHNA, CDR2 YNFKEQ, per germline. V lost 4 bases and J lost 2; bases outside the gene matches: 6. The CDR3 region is CASSRRRDYTDTQYF. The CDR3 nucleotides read TGTGCCAGCAGCCGCCGCAGGGACTACACAGATACGCAGTATTTT.

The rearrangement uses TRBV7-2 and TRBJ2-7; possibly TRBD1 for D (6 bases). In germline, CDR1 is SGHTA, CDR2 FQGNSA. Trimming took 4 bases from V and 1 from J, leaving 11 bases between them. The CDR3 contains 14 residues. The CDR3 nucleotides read TGTGCCAGCAGCTCCATCCAGGGGTCCTACGAGCAGTACTTC. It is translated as CASSSIQGSYEQYF.

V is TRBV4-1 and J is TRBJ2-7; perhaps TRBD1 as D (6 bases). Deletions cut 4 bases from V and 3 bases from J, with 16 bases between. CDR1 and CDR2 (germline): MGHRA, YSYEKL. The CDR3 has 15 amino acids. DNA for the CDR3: TGCGCCAGCAGCCTCACCCCAACAGGGTTCTACGAGCAGTACTTC. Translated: CASSLTPTGFYEQYF.

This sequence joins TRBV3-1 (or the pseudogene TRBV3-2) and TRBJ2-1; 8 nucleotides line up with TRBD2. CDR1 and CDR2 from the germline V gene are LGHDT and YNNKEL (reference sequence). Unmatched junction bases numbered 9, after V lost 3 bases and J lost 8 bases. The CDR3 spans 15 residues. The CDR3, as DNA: TGTGCCAGCAGCCATCCCGGGGGGGCAGCGGATGAGCAGTTCTTC. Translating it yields CASSHPGGAADEQFF.

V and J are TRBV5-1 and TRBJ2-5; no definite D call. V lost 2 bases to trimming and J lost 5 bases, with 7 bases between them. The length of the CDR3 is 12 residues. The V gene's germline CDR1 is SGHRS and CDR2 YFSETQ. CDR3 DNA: TGCGCCAGCAGCTTAGCCGTCGAGACCCAGTACTTC. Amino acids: CASSLAVETQYF.

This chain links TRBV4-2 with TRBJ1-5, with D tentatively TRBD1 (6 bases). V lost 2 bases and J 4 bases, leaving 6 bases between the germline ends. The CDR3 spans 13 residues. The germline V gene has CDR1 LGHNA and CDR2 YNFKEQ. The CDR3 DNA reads TGTGCCAGCAGCCAACAGGGGAATCAGCCCCAGCATTTT. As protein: CASSQQGNQPQHF.

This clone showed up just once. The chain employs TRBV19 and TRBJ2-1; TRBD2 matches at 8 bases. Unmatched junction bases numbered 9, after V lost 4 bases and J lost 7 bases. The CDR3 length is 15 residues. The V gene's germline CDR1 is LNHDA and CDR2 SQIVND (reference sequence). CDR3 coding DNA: TGTGCCAGTAGTACCCGGACTAGCAAAACGAATGAGCAGTTCTTC. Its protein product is CASSTRTSKTNEQFF.

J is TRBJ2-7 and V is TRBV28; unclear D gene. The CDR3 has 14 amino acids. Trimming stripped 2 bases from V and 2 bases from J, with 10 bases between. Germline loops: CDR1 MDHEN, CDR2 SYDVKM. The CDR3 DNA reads TGTGCCAGCAGTTTACCACCCTTGGCCTACGAGCAGTACTTC. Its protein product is CASSLPPLAYEQYF.